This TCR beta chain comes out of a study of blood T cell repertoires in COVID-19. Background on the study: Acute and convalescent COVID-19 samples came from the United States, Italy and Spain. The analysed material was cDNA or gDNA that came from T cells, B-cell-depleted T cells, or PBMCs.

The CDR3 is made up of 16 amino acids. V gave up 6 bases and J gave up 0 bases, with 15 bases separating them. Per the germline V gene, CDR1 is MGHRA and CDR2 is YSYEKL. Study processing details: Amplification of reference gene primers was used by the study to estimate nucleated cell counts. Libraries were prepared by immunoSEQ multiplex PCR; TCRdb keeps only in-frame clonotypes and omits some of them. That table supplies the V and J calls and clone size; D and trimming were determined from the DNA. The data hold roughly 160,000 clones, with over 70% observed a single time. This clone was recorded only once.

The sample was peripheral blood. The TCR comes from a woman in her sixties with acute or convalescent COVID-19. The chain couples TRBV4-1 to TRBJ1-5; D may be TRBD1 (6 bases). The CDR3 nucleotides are TGCGCCAGCAGTGCTGGGCAGGGGCCTAGCAATCAGCCCCAGCATTTT. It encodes CASSAGQGPSNQPQHF.